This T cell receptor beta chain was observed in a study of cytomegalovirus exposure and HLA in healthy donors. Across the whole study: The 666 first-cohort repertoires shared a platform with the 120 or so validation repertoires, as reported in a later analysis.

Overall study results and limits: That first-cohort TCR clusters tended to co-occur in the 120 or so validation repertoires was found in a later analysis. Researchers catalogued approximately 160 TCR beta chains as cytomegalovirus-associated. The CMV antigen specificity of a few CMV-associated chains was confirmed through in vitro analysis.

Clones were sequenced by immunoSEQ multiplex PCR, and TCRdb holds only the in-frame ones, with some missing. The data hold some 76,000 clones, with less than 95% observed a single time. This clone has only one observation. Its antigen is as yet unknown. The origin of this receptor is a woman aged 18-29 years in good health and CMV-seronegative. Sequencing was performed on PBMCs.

This CDR3 reads CASSHAYRDRVQTQYF. In nucleotides, the CDR3 is TGCGCCAGCAGCCACGCCTACCGGGACAGGGTACAGACCCAGTACTTC. J is TRBJ2-5 and V is TRBV4-3, with 9 bases aligning to TRBD1. Trimming at V came to 3 bases and at J to 6 bases, leaving 11 bases not matched to a gene. This CDR3 has 16 amino acids. CDR1 and CDR2 from the germline V gene are LGHNA and YSLEER.